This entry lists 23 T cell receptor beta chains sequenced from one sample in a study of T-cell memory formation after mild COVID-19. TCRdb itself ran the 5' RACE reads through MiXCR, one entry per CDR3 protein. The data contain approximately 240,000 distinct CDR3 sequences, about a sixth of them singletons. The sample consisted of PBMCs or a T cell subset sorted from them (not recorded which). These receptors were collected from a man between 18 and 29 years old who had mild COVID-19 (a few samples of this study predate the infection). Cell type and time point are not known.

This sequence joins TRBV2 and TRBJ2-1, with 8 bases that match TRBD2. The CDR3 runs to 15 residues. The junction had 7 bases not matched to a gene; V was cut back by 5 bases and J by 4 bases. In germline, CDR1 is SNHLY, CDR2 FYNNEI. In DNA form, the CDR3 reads TGTGCCAGCAGTAAGGAAGCGGGGGATTACAATGAGCAGTTCTTC. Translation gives CASSKEAGDYNEQFF.

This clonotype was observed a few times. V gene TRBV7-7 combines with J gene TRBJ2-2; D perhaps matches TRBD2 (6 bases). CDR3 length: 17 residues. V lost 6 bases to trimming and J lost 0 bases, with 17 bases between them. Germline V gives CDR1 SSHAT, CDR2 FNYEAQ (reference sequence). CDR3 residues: CASRPGGAGTNTGELFF. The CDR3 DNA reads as TGTGCCAGCAGACCCGGTGGGGCGGGGACGAACACCGGGGAGCTGTTTTTT.

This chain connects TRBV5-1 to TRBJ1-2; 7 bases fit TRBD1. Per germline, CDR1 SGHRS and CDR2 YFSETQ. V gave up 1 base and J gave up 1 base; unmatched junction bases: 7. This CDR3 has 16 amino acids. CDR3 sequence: CASSLPQGLFNYGYTF. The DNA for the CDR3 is TGCGCCAGCAGCTTGCCACAGGGGCTCTTTAACTATGGCTACACCTTC.

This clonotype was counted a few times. CDR3 loop: CASSSPRRQGHNEQFF. DNA for the CDR3: TGTGCCAGCAGCTCCCCCCGTCGACAGGGACACAATGAGCAGTTCTTC. The chain employs TRBV7-9 and TRBJ2-1; 7 positions match TRBD1. This CDR3 spans 16 amino acids. With 4 bases clipped from V and 5 bases from J, the junction kept 11 bases outside the gene matches. The germline V gene has CDR1 SEHNR and CDR2 FQNEAQ (reference sequence).

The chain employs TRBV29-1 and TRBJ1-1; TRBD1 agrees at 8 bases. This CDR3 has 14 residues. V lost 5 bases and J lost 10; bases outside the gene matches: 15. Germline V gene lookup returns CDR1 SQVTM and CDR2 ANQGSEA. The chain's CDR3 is CSVPGQVAYSSAFF. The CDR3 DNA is TGCAGCGTTCCGGGACAGGTGGCCTACAGCTCAGCTTTCTTT.

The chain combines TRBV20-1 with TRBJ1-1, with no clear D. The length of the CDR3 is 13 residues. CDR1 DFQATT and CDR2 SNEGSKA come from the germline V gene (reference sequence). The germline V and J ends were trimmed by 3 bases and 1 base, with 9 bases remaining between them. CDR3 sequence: CSASVTGNTEAFF. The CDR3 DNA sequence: TGCAGTGCTAGCGTTACCGGGAACACTGAAGCTTTCTTT.

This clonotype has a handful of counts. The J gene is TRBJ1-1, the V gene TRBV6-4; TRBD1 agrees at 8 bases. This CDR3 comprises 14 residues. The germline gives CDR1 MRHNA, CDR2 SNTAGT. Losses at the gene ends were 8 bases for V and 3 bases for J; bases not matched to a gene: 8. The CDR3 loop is CASWQGAVDTEAFF. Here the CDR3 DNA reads TGTGCCAGCTGGCAGGGGGCTGTCGACACTGAAGCTTTCTTT.

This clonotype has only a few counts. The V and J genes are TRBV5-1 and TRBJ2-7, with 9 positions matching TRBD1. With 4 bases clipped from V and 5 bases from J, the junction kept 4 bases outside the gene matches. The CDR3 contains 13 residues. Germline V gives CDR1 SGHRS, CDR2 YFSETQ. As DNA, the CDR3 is TGCGCCAGCAGCCAAACAGGGGGCGACGAGCAGTACGTC. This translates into CASSQTGGDEQYV.

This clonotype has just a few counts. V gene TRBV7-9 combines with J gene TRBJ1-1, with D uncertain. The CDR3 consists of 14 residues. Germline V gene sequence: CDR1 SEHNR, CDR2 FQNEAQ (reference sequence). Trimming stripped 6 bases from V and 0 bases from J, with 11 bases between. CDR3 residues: CASRPTGMNTEAFF. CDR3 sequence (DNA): TGTGCCAGCAGGCCCACCGGTATGAACACTGAAGCTTTCTTT.

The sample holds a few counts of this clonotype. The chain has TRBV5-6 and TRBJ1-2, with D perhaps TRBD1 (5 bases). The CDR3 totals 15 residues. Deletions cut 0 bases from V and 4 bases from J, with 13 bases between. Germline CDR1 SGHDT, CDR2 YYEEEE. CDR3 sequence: CASSLAGRVVYGYTF. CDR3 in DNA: TGTGCCAGCAGCTTGGCGGGACGCGTAGTCTATGGCTACACCTTC.

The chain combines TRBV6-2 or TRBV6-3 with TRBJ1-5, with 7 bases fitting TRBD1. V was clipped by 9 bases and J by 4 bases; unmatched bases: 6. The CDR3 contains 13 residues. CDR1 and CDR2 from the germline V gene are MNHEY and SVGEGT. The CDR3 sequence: CASRQGINQPQHF. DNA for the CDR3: TGTGCCAGTCGACAGGGAATAAATCAGCCCCAGCATTTT.

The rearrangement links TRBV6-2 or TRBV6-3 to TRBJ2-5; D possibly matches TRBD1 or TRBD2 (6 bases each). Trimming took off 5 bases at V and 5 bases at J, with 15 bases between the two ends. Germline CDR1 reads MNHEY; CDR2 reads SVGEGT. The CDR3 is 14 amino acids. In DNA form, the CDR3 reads TGTGCCAGCAGTGCCGAGGGGGGCCGCGAGACCCAGTACTTC. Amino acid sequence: CASSAEGGRETQYF.

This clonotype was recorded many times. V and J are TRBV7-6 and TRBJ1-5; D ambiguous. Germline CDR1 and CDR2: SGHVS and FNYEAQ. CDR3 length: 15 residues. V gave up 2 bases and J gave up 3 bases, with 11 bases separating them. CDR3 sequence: CASSLQSGFNQPQHF. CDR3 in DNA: TGTGCCAGCAGCTTACAAAGCGGGTTCAATCAGCCCCAGCATTTT.

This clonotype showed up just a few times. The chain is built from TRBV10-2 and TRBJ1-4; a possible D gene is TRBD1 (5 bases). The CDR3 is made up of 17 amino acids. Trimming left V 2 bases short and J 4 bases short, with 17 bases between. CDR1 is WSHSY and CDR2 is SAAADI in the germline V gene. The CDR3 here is CASSEPYRQSINEKLFF. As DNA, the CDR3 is TGCGCCAGCAGTGAGCCTTACCGACAGTCAATTAATGAAAAACTGTTTTTT.

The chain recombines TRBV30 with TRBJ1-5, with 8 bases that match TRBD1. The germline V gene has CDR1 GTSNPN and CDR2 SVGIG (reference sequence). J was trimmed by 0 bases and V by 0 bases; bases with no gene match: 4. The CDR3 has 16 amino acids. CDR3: CAWSVDRGYSNQPQHF. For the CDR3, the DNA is TGTGCCTGGAGTGTAGACAGGGGATATAGCAATCAGCCCCAGCATTTT.

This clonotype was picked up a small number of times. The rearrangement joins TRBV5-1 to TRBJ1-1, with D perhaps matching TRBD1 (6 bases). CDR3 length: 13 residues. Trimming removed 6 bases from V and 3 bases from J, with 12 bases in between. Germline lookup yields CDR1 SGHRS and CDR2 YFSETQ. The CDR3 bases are TGCGCCAGCATGTACAGGGAGCACACTGAAGCTTTCTTT. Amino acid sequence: CASMYREHTEAFF.

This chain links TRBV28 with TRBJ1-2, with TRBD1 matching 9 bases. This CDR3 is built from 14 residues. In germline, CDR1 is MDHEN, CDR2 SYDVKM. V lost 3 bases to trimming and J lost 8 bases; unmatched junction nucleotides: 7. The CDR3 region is CASSLDRGLGGYTF. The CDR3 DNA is TGTGCCAGCAGTTTGGACAGGGGTTTAGGCGGCTACACCTTC.

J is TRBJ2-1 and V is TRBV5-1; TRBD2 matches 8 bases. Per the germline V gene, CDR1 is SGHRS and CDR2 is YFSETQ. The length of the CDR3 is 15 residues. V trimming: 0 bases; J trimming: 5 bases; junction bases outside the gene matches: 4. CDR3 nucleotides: TGCGCCAGCAGCTTGGAAAGCGGGGGTCACAATGAGCAGTTCTTC. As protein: CASSLESGGHNEQFF.

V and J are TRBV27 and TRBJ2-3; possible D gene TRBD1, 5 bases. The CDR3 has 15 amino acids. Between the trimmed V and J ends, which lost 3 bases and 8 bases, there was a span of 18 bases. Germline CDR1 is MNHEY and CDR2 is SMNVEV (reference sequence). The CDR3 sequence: CASSLGLGPRGTQYF. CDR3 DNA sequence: TGTGCCAGCAGTTTGGGGCTGGGCCCCCGTGGTACGCAGTATTTT.

CDR3 sequence reads: CASNTETSETGELFF. DNA for the CDR3: TGTGCCAGCAATACGGAGACTAGCGAAACCGGGGAGCTGTTTTTT. V is TRBV4-2 and J is TRBJ2-2; 8 bases map to TRBD2. Looked up from germline, CDR1 is LGHNA and CDR2 is YNFKEQ. CDR3 size: 15 residues. J lost 5 bases, V lost 7 bases, and 9 bases had no gene match.

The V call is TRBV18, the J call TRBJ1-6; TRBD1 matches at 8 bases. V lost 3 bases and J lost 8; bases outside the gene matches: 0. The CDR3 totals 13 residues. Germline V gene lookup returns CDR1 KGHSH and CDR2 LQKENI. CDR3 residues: CASSPGQDSPLHF. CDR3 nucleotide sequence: TGTGCCAGCTCACCGGGACAGGATTCACCCCTCCACTTT.

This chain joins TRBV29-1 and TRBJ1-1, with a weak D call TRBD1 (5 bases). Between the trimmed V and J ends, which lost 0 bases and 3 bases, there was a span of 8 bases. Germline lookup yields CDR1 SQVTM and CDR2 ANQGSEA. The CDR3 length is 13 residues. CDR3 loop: CSVEEGVYTEAFF. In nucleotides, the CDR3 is TGCAGCGTTGAAGAGGGGGTCTACACTGAAGCTTTCTTT.

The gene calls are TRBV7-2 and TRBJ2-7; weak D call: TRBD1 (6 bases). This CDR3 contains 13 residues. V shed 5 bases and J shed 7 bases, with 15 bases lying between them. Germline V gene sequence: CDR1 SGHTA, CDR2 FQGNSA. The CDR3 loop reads CASSPQGLGEQYF. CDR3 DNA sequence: TGTGCCAGCAGCCCTCAGGGGCTGGGTGAGCAGTACTTC.